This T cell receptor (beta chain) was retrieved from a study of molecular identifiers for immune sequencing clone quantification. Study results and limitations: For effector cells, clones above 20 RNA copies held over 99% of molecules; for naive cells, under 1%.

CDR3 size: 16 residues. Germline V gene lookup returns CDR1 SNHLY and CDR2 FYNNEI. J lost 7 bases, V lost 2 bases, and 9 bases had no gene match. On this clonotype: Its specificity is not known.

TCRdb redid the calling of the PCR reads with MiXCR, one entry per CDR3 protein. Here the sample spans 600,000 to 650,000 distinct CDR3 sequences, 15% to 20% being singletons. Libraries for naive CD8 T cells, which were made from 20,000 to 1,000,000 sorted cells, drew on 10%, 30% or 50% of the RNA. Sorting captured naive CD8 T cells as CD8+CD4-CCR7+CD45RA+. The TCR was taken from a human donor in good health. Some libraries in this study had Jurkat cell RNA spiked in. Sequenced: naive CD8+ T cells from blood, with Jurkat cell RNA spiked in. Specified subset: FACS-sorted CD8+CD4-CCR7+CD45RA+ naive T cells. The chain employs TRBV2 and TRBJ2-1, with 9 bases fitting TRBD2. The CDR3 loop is CASSEYGGGAGNEQFF. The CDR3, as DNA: TGTGCCAGCAGTGAATATGGCGGGGGGGCGGGTAATGAGCAGTTCTTC.